Following are 7 T cell receptor beta chains from one sample sequenced in a study of cytomegalovirus exposure and HLA in healthy donors. Use of 60 Vbeta and 13 Jbeta primers characterized the PCR. TCRdb keeps only in-frame clones here, not all; method: immunoSEQ multiplex PCR. The sample consists of around 31,000 clones, 85% to 90% of them appearing once. The specimen was PBMCs. The receptors were gathered from a boy aged 10-17 years in good health and CMV-seronegative.

The J gene is TRBJ2-2, the V gene TRBV6-6; the D gene is possibly TRBD2 (5 bases). Trimming cost V 2 bases and J 3 bases, with 10 bases left between them. Germline-derived CDR1 and CDR2 are MNHNY and SVGAGI (reference sequence). The CDR3 runs to 15 residues. CDR3: CASSYVVGDTGELFF. CDR3 coding DNA: TGTGCCAGCAGTTACGTGGTGGGAGACACCGGGGAGCTGTTTTTT.

V is TRBV28 and J is TRBJ2-7, with a possible D match to TRBD2 (6 bases). The V gene lost 1 base and the J gene lost 4 bases, with 14 bases spanning the gap. CDR1 is MDHEN and CDR2 is SYDVKM in the germline V gene. CDR3 length equals 15 residues. This CDR3 reads CASSLFGGMAYEQYF. The CDR3 coding sequence is TGTGCCAGCAGTTTATTTGGAGGGATGGCGTACGAGCAGTACTTC.

V gene TRBV18 combines with J gene TRBJ2-3; 9 bases map to TRBD2. This CDR3 is 15 amino acids long. Germline CDR1 and CDR2: KGHSH and LQKENI. V lost 0 bases and J lost 3; bases outside the gene matches: 1. This chain's CDR3 is CASSPPSGGTDTQYF. The CDR3 DNA sequence: TGTGCCAGCTCACCACCTAGCGGGGGAACAGATACGCAGTATTTT.

This sequence joins TRBV18 and TRBJ2-1; TRBD2 aligns across 8 bases. The V gene's germline CDR1 is KGHSH and CDR2 LQKENI. The CDR3 spans 13 residues. J gave up 8 bases and V 6 bases, and 6 bases lay outside the gene matches. The CDR3 DNA reads TGTGCCAGCTCGGGCGGGGGGCCACATGAGCAGTTCTTC. Translating gives CASSGGGPHEQFF.

V usage is TRBV5-6 and J usage is TRBJ1-2; perhaps TRBD1 as D (6 bases). Per germline, CDR1 SGHDT and CDR2 YYEEEE. V lost 4 bases, J lost 4 bases, and 17 bases lay in between. The CDR3 consists of 15 residues. Here the CDR3 DNA reads TGTGCCAGCAGCCCAAGGACAGTCTCCGGCTATGGCTACACCTTC. It translates to CASSPRTVSGYGYTF.

The chain has TRBV18 and TRBJ2-7; tentatively, D is TRBD2 (6 bases). Germline lookup yields CDR1 KGHSH and CDR2 LQKENI. The CDR3 runs to 15 residues. V was trimmed by 2 bases and J by 0 bases, leaving 11 bases between them. CDR3 protein: CASSPGGASSYEQYF. DNA of the CDR3: TGTGCCAGCTCACCAGGAGGGGCGAGCTCCTACGAGCAGTACTTC.

V and J are TRBV19 and TRBJ1-1; 7 positions agree with TRBD1. Germline-derived CDR1 and CDR2 are LNHDA and SQIVND (reference sequence). V was clipped by 7 bases and J by 6 bases; unmatched bases: 5. The CDR3 is 12 residues long. Here the CDR3 DNA reads TGTGCCAGTATAAAGGGGGCTGCTGAAGCTTTCTTT. It encodes CASIKGAAEAFF.